This entry describes one TCR beta chain. Clones were read by immunoSEQ multiplex PCR, and TCRdb kept only the in-frame ones, dropping some. The sample holds 150,000 or so clones, about four fifths seen once. These data come from a study of cytomegalovirus exposure and HLA in healthy donors. Sequenced material: PBMCs. The receptor was isolated from a man aged 25-45 years in good health and CMV-seropositive.

The CDR3 nucleotides are TGCAGCGTAGTTCCGGGACACATTATGGAGGAGCAGTACTTC. Translated, it gives CSVVPGHIMEEQYF. J is TRBJ2-7 and V is TRBV29-1; the D gene is possibly TRBD1 (6 bases). This CDR3 spans 14 amino acids. Trimming removed 6 bases at V and 7 bases at J, with 22 bases between. Germline loops: CDR1 SQVTM, CDR2 ANQGSEA.